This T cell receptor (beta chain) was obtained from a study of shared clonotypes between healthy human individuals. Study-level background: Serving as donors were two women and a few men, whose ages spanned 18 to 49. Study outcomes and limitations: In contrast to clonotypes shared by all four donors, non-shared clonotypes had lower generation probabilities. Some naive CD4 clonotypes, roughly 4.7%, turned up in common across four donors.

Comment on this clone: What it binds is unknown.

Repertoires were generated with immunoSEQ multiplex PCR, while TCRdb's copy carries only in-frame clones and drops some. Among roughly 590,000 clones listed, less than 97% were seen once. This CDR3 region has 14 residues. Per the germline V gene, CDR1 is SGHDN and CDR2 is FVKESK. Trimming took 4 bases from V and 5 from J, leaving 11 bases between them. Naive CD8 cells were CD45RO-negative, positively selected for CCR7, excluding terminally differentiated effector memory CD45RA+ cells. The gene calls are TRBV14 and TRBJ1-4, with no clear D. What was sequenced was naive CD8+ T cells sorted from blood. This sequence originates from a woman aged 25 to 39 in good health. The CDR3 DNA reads TGTGCCAGCAGCCGAGATCTCTCAAATGAAAAACTGTTTTTT. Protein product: CASSRDLSNEKLFF.